This TCR beta chain was observed in a study of blood T cell repertoires in COVID-19. Clones were read by immunoSEQ multiplex PCR, and TCRdb kept only the in-frame ones, dropping some. The top ten hold under 35% of the sample, which has some 96,000 clones, just under 80% seen once. Deletions cut 0 bases from V and 6 bases from J, with 13 bases between. Germline V gene lookup returns CDR1 MGHRA and CDR2 YSYEKL. This CDR3 has 15 residues. This clone appeared once. The chain uses TRBV4-1 and TRBJ2-3; possible D gene TRBD1, 5 bases. The sequenced sample was peripheral blood. This clonotype was obtained from a man in his sixties or seventies with active or convalescent COVID-19. The CDR3 here is CASSQEASPGDTQYF. CDR3 nucleotide sequence: TGCGCCAGCAGCCAAGAAGCATCTCCAGGGGATACGCAGTATTTT.